Following are 32 T cell receptor beta chains from one sample sequenced in a study of OX40 agonist ivuxolimab in advanced cancers. The assay was immunoSEQ multiplex PCR, and TCRdb's table has in-frame clones only and misses some. The data hold about 10,000 clones, with over 65% observed a single time. This specimen consisted of CD4+ or CD8+ T cells sorted from blood, obtained in a trial of the OX40 agonist ivuxolimab. Every receptor here comes from an adult with an advanced solid tumor such as melanoma, head and neck, liver or kidney cancer.

The chain couples TRBV5-6 to TRBJ2-7; D not certain. The CDR3 is 15 residues long. Germline V gene sequence: CDR1 SGHDT, CDR2 YYEEEE. V was clipped by 4 bases and J by 6 bases, with 20 bases between them. CDR3 in DNA: TGTGCCAGCAGCCCCCTCCAGGAAGCGCAGTTCGAGCAGTACTTC. Its protein is CASSPLQEAQFEQYF.

V is TRBV4-1 and J is TRBJ2-2; D gene unclear. Trimming took 7 bases from V and 6 from J, leaving 9 bases between them. The CDR3 totals 12 residues. Germline assignment: CDR1 MGHRA and CDR2 YSYEKL. The CDR3 loop is CASTPWAGELFF. For the CDR3, the DNA is TGCGCCAGCACCCCCTGGGCCGGGGAGCTGTTTTTT.

This clone was counted a few times. CDR3 DNA sequence: TGTGCCGCCGGGACAGGGGCCTCCTACGAGCAGTACTTC. The encoded protein is CAAGTGASYEQYF. The chain is built from TRBV10-3 and TRBJ2-7; TRBD1 agrees at 10 bases. Trimming cost V 11 bases and J 0 bases; bases outside gene matches: 4. CDR1 is ENHRY, CDR2 SYGVKD, per germline. The CDR3 totals 13 residues.

The chain has TRBV5-8 and TRBJ1-5; D is uncertain. Germline-derived CDR1 and CDR2 are SGHTS and YDEGEE. The CDR3 has 16 amino acids. Trimming took off 4 bases at V and 3 bases at J, with 17 bases between the two ends. CDR3 sequence reads: CASSVLVGGDNQPQHF. CDR3 bases: TGTGCCAGCAGCGTTTTGGTGGGAGGTGACAATCAGCCCCAGCATTTT.

This chain connects TRBV29-1 to TRBJ2-3; a possible D gene is TRBD1 (5 bases). The germline CDR1 and CDR2 sequences are SQVTM and ANQGSEA. V lost 0 bases to trimming and J lost 2 bases, with 15 bases between them. This CDR3 has 16 amino acids. The CDR3 DNA reads TGCAGCGTTGAAGATGGGAAGGGGCAGTACACAGATACGCAGTATTTT. This encodes CSVEDGKGQYTDTQYF.

V gene TRBV9 combines with J gene TRBJ2-3; no clear D gene. CDR3 length: 14 amino acids. V was clipped by 0 bases and J by 3 bases, with 8 bases between them. Germline CDR1 is SGDLS and CDR2 is YYNGEE. CDR3 sequence reads: CASSVAGLTDTQYF. The CDR3 DNA sequence: TGTGCCAGCAGCGTAGCTGGCTTGACAGATACGCAGTATTTT.

The chain recombines TRBV20-1 with TRBJ1-2; no clear D. V was shortened by 6 bases and J by 7 bases, with 3 bases between the two germline ends. The CDR3 length is 8 residues. The germline V gene has CDR1 DFQATT and CDR2 SNEGSKA (reference sequence). The CDR3 DNA sequence: TGCAGTGCCTCTGGCTACACCTTC. Amino acid sequence: CSASGYTF.

This clone was seen a handful of times. The rearrangement links TRBV14 to TRBJ1-1, with D perhaps matching TRBD1 (5 bases). The CDR3 has 14 amino acids. Germline-derived CDR1 and CDR2 are SGHDN and FVKESK. V lost 2 bases and J 5 bases, leaving 12 bases between the germline ends. CDR3 region: CASSQYGGGTEAFF. The CDR3 DNA reads as TGTGCCAGCAGCCAATATGGGGGGGGAACTGAAGCTTTCTTT.

The rearrangement links TRBV27 to TRBJ2-1; 11 bases map to TRBD2. Germline CDR1 is MNHEY and CDR2 is SMNVEV (reference sequence). The CDR3 has 16 amino acids. Losses at the gene ends were 8 bases for V and 7 bases for J; bases not matched to a gene: 13. This chain's CDR3 is CASYRVAGGLRNEQFF. The CDR3 DNA reads TGTGCCAGCTATCGCGTAGCGGGAGGGCTAAGGAATGAGCAGTTCTTC.

This sequence joins TRBV4-2 and TRBJ2-3; 9 bases agree with TRBD2. The CDR3 is made up of 18 amino acids. V gave up 1 base and J gave up 2 bases; unmatched junction bases: 10. CDR1 is LGHNA and CDR2 is YNFKEQ in the germline V gene. The CDR3 DNA reads TGTGCCAGCAGCCAAGGAAGAGGAGCGGGGGGAATCACAGATACGCAGTATTTT. It yields the protein CASSQGRGAGGITDTQYF.

The V and J genes are TRBV7-2 and TRBJ2-1; 10 bases align to TRBD2. J gave up 9 bases and V 5 bases, and 7 bases lay outside the gene matches. Germline CDR1 and CDR2: SGHTA and FQGNSA. The CDR3 consists of 14 residues. The CDR3 coding sequence is TGTGCCAGCAGCACACTAGCGGGATCGGGTGAGCAGTTCTTC. Amino acids: CASSTLAGSGEQFF.

This chain links TRBV2 with TRBJ2-1, with unresolved D. CDR3 length equals 16 residues. Trimming took 0 bases from V and 8 from J, leaving 17 bases between them. CDR1 is SNHLY, CDR2 FYNNEI, per germline. This chain's CDR3 is CASSEAGGWVGDEQFF. CDR3 bases: TGTGCCAGCAGTGAAGCCGGTGGATGGGTGGGCGATGAGCAGTTCTTC.

This clone was found once. The chain recombines TRBV7-6 with TRBJ2-4, with D possibly TRBD1 on 8 matching bases. The CDR3 contains 13 residues. Germline V gene lookup returns CDR1 SGHVS and CDR2 FNYEAQ. Trimming shortened V by 2 bases and J by 8 bases, and 10 bases separated the two germline ends. The CDR3 DNA reads TGTGCCAGCAGCTTAACAGGGGGGGACATTCAGTACTTC. Residues: CASSLTGGDIQYF.

The rearrangement joins TRBV15 to TRBJ1-2; D unclear. V was cut by 0 bases and J by 4 bases, with 9 bases left in between. The CDR3 is 14 amino acids. Germline assignment: CDR1 LNHNV and CDR2 YYDKDF (reference sequence). The DNA of the CDR3 is TGTGCCACCAGCAGAGAGCCGAGGGTCTATGGCTACACCTTC. Its protein product is CATSREPRVYGYTF.

In its sample, this clone was seen once. This sequence joins TRBV6-4 and TRBJ2-1; D is tentatively TRBD1 or TRBD2 (5 bases each). The germline V and J ends were trimmed by 3 bases and 2 bases, with 11 bases remaining between them. Germline assignment: CDR1 MRHNA and CDR2 SNTAGT. The CDR3 is 15 amino acids. In DNA, the CDR3 is TGTGCCAGCAGTGAAGGGACGGGACCCTACAATGAGCAGTTCTTC. This gives the protein CASSEGTGPYNEQFF.

Only one count was recorded for this clone. The J gene is TRBJ2-5, the V gene TRBV30; TRBD1 matches 8 bases. CDR3 length: 13 amino acids. The germline CDR1 and CDR2 sequences are GTSNPN and SVGIG (reference sequence). V gave up 1 base and J gave up 4 bases; unmatched junction bases: 2. CDR3: CAWSGTGGETQYF. In DNA, the CDR3 is TGTGCCTGGAGTGGAACAGGGGGAGAGACCCAGTACTTC.

This chain joins TRBV7-6 and TRBJ2-3; D not certain. Trimming took 5 bases from V and 5 from J, leaving 5 bases between them. Germline lookup yields CDR1 SGHVS and CDR2 FNYEAQ. CDR3 length: 11 amino acids. The CDR3 DNA is TGTGCCAGCAGCCATCAAGATACGCAGTATTTT. Translating gives CASSHQDTQYF.

The V and J genes are TRBV27 and TRBJ2-7; a weak D match, TRBD1 (6 bases). Germline-derived CDR1 and CDR2 are MNHEY and SMNVEV (reference sequence). The CDR3 consists of 12 residues. V shed 6 bases and J shed 3 bases, with 9 bases lying between them. CDR3 in DNA: TGTGCCAGCAGCGTCAGGGGCTACGAGCAGTACTTC. Amino acid sequence: CASSVRGYEQYF.

CDR3 sequence reads: CSVPDSPGYTF. The CDR3, as DNA: TGCAGCGTCCCGGACAGTCCTGGCTACACCTTC. The rearrangement links TRBV29-1 to TRBJ1-2, with a tentative D call TRBD1 (6 bases). The V gene lost 6 bases and the J gene lost 7 bases, with 12 bases spanning the gap. The CDR3 runs 11 residues. Germline V gene lookup returns CDR1 SQVTM and CDR2 ANQGSEA.

The rearrangement joins TRBV4-2 to TRBJ2-7; D is unclear. The CDR3 covers 14 residues. In germline, CDR1 is LGHNA, CDR2 YNFKEQ. The V and J ends lost 0 bases and 7 bases respectively, with 13 bases between them. The CDR3 region is CASSQEGPIAEQYF. Written as DNA, the CDR3 is TGTGCCAGCAGCCAAGAAGGTCCGATCGCAGAGCAGTACTTC.

The genes are TRBV6-1 and TRBJ2-7, with D possibly matching TRBD1 (5 bases). The germline CDR1 and CDR2 sequences are MNHNS and SASEGT. Trimming stripped 10 bases from V and 0 bases from J, with 10 bases between. This CDR3 is built from 12 residues. CDR3 bases: TGTGCCATCCCAGGGTCCTCCTACGAGCAGTACTTC. Translation gives CAIPGSSYEQYF.

This rearrangement joins TRBV29-1 to TRBJ2-7, with 8 bases fitting TRBD1. This CDR3 has 11 residues. CDR1 and CDR2 from the germline V gene are SQVTM and ANQGSEA. With V trimmed by 6 bases and J by 7 bases, 5 bases remained unmatched. This chain's CDR3 is CSVGQGGEQYF. The CDR3 DNA reads TGCAGCGTAGGACAGGGTGGTGAGCAGTACTTC.

The V and J genes are TRBV5-4 and TRBJ2-7, with D hard to call. The CDR3 consists of 14 residues. V was cut by 0 bases and J by 7 bases, with 14 bases left in between. Germline CDR1 SGHNT, CDR2 YYREEE (reference sequence). For the CDR3, the DNA is TGTGCCAGCAGCTTGGGGGGTGACTTCTGGGAGCAGTACTTC. Translated, it gives CASSLGGDFWEQYF.

J is TRBJ2-2 and V is TRBV2; D gene unclear. V was clipped by 8 bases and J by 1 base, with 8 bases between them. The germline V gene has CDR1 SNHLY and CDR2 FYNNEI. The CDR3 has 13 amino acids. This CDR3 reads CASGEVNTGELFF. The DNA for the CDR3 is TGTGCCAGCGGAGAGGTGAACACCGGGGAGCTGTTTTTT.

The chain employs TRBV6-1 and TRBJ1-2; TRBD1 matches at 9 bases. The length of the CDR3 is 13 residues. CDR1 and CDR2 from the germline V gene are MNHNS and SASEGT. V was pared by 5 bases and J by 8 bases, with 6 bases of the junction left unmatched. The CDR3 loop is CASSIQGAEGYTF. The CDR3 DNA follows: TGTGCCAGCAGTATACAGGGGGCAGAGGGCTACACCTTC.

The CDR3: CASSLRLEDKTQYF. For the CDR3, the DNA is TGCGCCAGCAGCTTGAGACTGGAGGATAAGACCCAGTACTTC. V and J are TRBV5-1 and TRBJ2-5; D possibly corresponds to TRBD2 (5 bases). Germline CDR1 and CDR2: SGHRS and YFSETQ. The CDR3 has 14 residues. The ends were cut back, 1 base at V and 6 bases at J, with 13 bases in the middle. The complete variable domain, with remaining parts taken from reference TRBV5-1 and TRBJ2-5, reads KAGVTQTPRYLIKTRGQQVTLSCSPISGHRSVSWYQQTPGQGLQFLFEYFSETQRNKGNFPGRFSGRQFSNSRSEMNVSTLELGDSALYLCASSLRLEDKTQYFGPGTRLLVL.

This clone was counted a single time. The V and J genes are TRBV13 and TRBJ1-2; D is possibly TRBD1 (5 bases). Germline loops: CDR1 PRHDT, CDR2 FYEKMQ (reference sequence). The CDR3 runs 15 residues. Trimming shortened V by 1 base and J by 3 bases, and 12 bases separated the two germline ends. For the CDR3, the DNA is TGTGCCAGCAGCTTAGACGGGACGGCCTACTATGGCTACACCTTC. It encodes CASSLDGTAYYGYTF.

The chain has TRBV2 and TRBJ2-3, with 8 bases that match TRBD2. The trim removed 6 bases at V and 2 bases at J, leaving 13 bases unmatched. Germline V gene lookup returns CDR1 SNHLY and CDR2 FYNNEI. This CDR3 contains 17 residues. Here the CDR3 DNA reads TGTGCCAGCAGCGACCCACGGGCGGGGGGATCCACAGATACGCAGTATTTT. Protein: CASSDPRAGGSTDTQYF.

The rearrangement uses TRBV5-4 and TRBJ2-1; 7 bases align to TRBD1. Germline CDR1 reads SGHNT; CDR2 reads YYREEE (reference sequence). Losses at the gene ends were 2 bases for V and 2 bases for J; bases not matched to a gene: 4. This CDR3 region has 15 residues. The CDR3 here is CASSLGDRAYNEQFF. The CDR3 nucleotides are TGTGCCAGCAGCTTAGGCGACAGGGCCTACAATGAGCAGTTCTTC. Looking up the rest from reference TRBV5-4 and TRBJ2-1 gives the full variable domain: ETGVTQSPTHLIKTRGQQVTLRCSSQSGHNTVSWYQQALGQGPQFIFQYYREEENGRGNFPPRFSGLQFPNYSSELNVNALELDDSALYLCASSLGDRAYNEQFFGPGTRLTVL.

The genes are TRBV9 and TRBJ2-7, with no clear D. Trimming left V 4 bases short and J 4 bases short, with 9 bases between. Germline V lookup: CDR1 SGDLS, CDR2 YYNGEE. This CDR3 has 12 amino acids. CDR3 nucleotides: TGTGCCAGCAGCAAGTCGTCGTACGAGCAGTACTTC. It specifies CASSKSSYEQYF.

The chain recombines TRBV27 with TRBJ2-5, with 9 bases fitting TRBD2. This CDR3 region has 14 residues. Germline trimming cut 5 bases from V and 2 bases from J; bases unmatched to any gene: 3. CDR1 and CDR2 from the germline V gene are MNHEY and SMNVEV (reference sequence). CDR3 nucleotides: TGTGCCAGCAGTGGCGGGAGGGATCAAGAGACCCAGTACTTC. Its translation: CASSGGRDQETQYF.

V usage is TRBV7-3 and J usage is TRBJ2-1, with TRBD2 matching over 11 bases. This CDR3 has 15 amino acids. V lost 3 bases to trimming and J lost 9 bases; unmatched junction nucleotides: 7. Germline-derived CDR1 and CDR2 are SGHTA and FQGTGA. CDR3 residues: CASSFLAGGGVEQFF. The DNA of the CDR3 is TGTGCCAGCAGCTTCCTAGCGGGAGGTGGGGTTGAGCAGTTCTTC.